In its sample, the clone carrying this T cell receptor beta chain was seen a few times. Its cognate antigen is unknown. The repertoire was sequenced with immunoSEQ multiplex PCR; TCRdb's copy has only in-frame clones and lacks some. This table holds some 120,000 clones, about 92% found once. Germline V gene sequence: CDR1 MNHEY, CDR2 SVGEGT. The CDR3 runs 15 residues. The J segment lost 3 bases and the V segment lost 4 bases, leaving 9 bases of the junction unmatched. These data are taken from a study of T cell responses to AZD1222 COVID-19 vaccine. Study-wide context: Second doses at about 4 or about 12 weeks were pooled. Study observations and caveats: Vaccine-related CD4 TCRs covered spike, predominating at 160-218 and 743-854.

The chain employs TRBV6-2 or TRBV6-3 and TRBJ2-7, with 7 bases fitting TRBD2. This material consisted of peripheral blood, taken on day 0 of AZD1222 vaccination. This clonotype was obtained from an adult in good health. The CDR3 sequence: CASSSSGTNYYEQYF. The CDR3 DNA sequence: TGTGCCAGCAGTTCATCCGGGACTAATTACTACGAGCAGTACTTC.